These 10 T cell receptor beta chains were all obtained from the same sample, sequenced in a study of OX40 agonist ivuxolimab in advanced cancers. Using immunoSEQ multiplex PCR, the repertoire was profiled, and TCRdb retains in-frame clones only, with some absent. The table has about 77,000 clones, 80% to 90% seen once. The material sequenced was CD4+ or CD8+ T cells sorted from blood, taken in a trial of the OX40 agonist ivuxolimab. Receptor source: an adult with an advanced solid tumor such as melanoma, head and neck, liver or kidney cancer.

The V call is TRBV19, the J call TRBJ1-4; D unresolved. The CDR3 contains 12 residues. V lost 10 bases and J lost 6, with 12 bases in between. Germline V gene sequence: CDR1 LNHDA, CDR2 SQIVND (reference sequence). The CDR3 nucleotides are TGTGCCACCCGGACCGTCGATGAAAAACTGTTTTTT. It codes for CATRTVDEKLFF.

For this clone: One junction end does not reproduce the germline sequence, and a read error may be involved. The chain carries TRBV6-1 and TRBJ2-6; D might be TRBD2 (6 bases). This CDR3 has 14 residues. Germline V lookup: CDR1 MNHNS, CDR2 SASEGT. CDR3 nucleotides: TGTGCAACCAAAGGAGGGGCTGGGACCAACGTCCTGACTTTC. This encodes CATKGGAGTNVLTF.

The gene calls are TRBV9 and TRBJ2-3; TRBD2 aligns across 12 bases. With 0 bases clipped from V and 2 bases from J, the junction kept 4 bases outside the gene matches. The CDR3 is 17 amino acids. The V gene's germline CDR1 is SGDLS and CDR2 YYNGEE. Written as DNA, the CDR3 is TGTGCCAGCAGCGTAGTACTAGCGGGGGGTTCCACAGATACGCAGTATTTT. Translated, it gives CASSVVLAGGSTDTQYF.

The chain combines TRBV6-4 with TRBJ2-7; 7 bases map to TRBD1. Losses at the gene ends were 6 bases for V and 3 bases for J; bases not matched to a gene: 11. This CDR3 spans 15 amino acids. Germline lookup yields CDR1 MRHNA and CDR2 SNTAGT. The CDR3 nucleotides are TGTGCCAGCAGGGACATCGAGGGACAGAACTACGAGCAGTACTTC. Its protein product is CASRDIEGQNYEQYF.

The chain has TRBV9 and TRBJ2-2; TRBD1 matches 7 bases. This CDR3 comprises 14 residues. Unmatched junction bases numbered 6, after V lost 4 bases and J lost 6 bases. The germline V gene encodes CDR1 SGDLS and CDR2 YYNGEE. The CDR3 bases are TGTGCCAGCAGCTTGCGACAGGGTGCCGGGGAGCTGTTTTTT. Its translation: CASSLRQGAGELFF.

The chain combines TRBV18 with TRBJ2-7, with D maybe TRBD2 (5 bases). Germline CDR1 KGHSH, CDR2 LQKENI. Trimming stripped 1 base from V and 0 bases from J, with 10 bases between. This CDR3 has 15 residues. CDR3 DNA sequence: TGTGCCAGCTCACCACGTGAGGGTGCCTCCTACGAGCAGTACTTC. Translated: CASSPREGASYEQYF.

This chain uses TRBV6-5 with TRBJ1-1; D is undetermined. CDR3 length equals 13 residues. Trimming took 8 bases from V and 1 from J, leaving 11 bases between them. Looked up from germline, CDR1 is MNHEY and CDR2 is SVGAGI. The CDR3 region is CASRYTQNTEAFF. In DNA, the CDR3 is TGTGCCAGCCGCTACACACAGAACACTGAAGCTTTCTTT.

This rearrangement joins TRBV29-1 to TRBJ2-2, with D possibly being TRBD2 (5 bases). V was cut by 4 bases and J by 6 bases, with 6 bases left in between. CDR1 is SQVTM, CDR2 ANQGSEA, per germline. CDR3 size: 11 residues. The CDR3 DNA reads TGCAGCGTTGGGGGAGCCGGGGAGCTGTTTTTT. Its protein product is CSVGGAGELFF.

The chain carries TRBV4-1 and TRBJ1-1; 7 bases are shared with TRBD1. V dropped 1 base and J dropped 2; count of bases not matched to a gene: 4. The germline CDR1 and CDR2 sequences are MGHRA and YSYEKL. This CDR3 is 15 amino acids long. The CDR3 spells CASSQGDSRNTEAFF. The CDR3, as DNA: TGCGCCAGCAGCCAAGGGGACAGCCGAAACACTGAAGCTTTCTTT.

The chain links TRBV18 to TRBJ1-1; 7 bases are shared with TRBD1. The CDR3 is 13 amino acids. J lost 3 bases, V lost 5 bases, and 3 bases had no gene match. The V gene's germline CDR1 is KGHSH and CDR2 LQKENI. The CDR3 loop is CASSGRGDTEAFF. The CDR3 DNA reads TGTGCCAGCTCAGGCAGGGGGGACACTGAAGCTTTCTTT.